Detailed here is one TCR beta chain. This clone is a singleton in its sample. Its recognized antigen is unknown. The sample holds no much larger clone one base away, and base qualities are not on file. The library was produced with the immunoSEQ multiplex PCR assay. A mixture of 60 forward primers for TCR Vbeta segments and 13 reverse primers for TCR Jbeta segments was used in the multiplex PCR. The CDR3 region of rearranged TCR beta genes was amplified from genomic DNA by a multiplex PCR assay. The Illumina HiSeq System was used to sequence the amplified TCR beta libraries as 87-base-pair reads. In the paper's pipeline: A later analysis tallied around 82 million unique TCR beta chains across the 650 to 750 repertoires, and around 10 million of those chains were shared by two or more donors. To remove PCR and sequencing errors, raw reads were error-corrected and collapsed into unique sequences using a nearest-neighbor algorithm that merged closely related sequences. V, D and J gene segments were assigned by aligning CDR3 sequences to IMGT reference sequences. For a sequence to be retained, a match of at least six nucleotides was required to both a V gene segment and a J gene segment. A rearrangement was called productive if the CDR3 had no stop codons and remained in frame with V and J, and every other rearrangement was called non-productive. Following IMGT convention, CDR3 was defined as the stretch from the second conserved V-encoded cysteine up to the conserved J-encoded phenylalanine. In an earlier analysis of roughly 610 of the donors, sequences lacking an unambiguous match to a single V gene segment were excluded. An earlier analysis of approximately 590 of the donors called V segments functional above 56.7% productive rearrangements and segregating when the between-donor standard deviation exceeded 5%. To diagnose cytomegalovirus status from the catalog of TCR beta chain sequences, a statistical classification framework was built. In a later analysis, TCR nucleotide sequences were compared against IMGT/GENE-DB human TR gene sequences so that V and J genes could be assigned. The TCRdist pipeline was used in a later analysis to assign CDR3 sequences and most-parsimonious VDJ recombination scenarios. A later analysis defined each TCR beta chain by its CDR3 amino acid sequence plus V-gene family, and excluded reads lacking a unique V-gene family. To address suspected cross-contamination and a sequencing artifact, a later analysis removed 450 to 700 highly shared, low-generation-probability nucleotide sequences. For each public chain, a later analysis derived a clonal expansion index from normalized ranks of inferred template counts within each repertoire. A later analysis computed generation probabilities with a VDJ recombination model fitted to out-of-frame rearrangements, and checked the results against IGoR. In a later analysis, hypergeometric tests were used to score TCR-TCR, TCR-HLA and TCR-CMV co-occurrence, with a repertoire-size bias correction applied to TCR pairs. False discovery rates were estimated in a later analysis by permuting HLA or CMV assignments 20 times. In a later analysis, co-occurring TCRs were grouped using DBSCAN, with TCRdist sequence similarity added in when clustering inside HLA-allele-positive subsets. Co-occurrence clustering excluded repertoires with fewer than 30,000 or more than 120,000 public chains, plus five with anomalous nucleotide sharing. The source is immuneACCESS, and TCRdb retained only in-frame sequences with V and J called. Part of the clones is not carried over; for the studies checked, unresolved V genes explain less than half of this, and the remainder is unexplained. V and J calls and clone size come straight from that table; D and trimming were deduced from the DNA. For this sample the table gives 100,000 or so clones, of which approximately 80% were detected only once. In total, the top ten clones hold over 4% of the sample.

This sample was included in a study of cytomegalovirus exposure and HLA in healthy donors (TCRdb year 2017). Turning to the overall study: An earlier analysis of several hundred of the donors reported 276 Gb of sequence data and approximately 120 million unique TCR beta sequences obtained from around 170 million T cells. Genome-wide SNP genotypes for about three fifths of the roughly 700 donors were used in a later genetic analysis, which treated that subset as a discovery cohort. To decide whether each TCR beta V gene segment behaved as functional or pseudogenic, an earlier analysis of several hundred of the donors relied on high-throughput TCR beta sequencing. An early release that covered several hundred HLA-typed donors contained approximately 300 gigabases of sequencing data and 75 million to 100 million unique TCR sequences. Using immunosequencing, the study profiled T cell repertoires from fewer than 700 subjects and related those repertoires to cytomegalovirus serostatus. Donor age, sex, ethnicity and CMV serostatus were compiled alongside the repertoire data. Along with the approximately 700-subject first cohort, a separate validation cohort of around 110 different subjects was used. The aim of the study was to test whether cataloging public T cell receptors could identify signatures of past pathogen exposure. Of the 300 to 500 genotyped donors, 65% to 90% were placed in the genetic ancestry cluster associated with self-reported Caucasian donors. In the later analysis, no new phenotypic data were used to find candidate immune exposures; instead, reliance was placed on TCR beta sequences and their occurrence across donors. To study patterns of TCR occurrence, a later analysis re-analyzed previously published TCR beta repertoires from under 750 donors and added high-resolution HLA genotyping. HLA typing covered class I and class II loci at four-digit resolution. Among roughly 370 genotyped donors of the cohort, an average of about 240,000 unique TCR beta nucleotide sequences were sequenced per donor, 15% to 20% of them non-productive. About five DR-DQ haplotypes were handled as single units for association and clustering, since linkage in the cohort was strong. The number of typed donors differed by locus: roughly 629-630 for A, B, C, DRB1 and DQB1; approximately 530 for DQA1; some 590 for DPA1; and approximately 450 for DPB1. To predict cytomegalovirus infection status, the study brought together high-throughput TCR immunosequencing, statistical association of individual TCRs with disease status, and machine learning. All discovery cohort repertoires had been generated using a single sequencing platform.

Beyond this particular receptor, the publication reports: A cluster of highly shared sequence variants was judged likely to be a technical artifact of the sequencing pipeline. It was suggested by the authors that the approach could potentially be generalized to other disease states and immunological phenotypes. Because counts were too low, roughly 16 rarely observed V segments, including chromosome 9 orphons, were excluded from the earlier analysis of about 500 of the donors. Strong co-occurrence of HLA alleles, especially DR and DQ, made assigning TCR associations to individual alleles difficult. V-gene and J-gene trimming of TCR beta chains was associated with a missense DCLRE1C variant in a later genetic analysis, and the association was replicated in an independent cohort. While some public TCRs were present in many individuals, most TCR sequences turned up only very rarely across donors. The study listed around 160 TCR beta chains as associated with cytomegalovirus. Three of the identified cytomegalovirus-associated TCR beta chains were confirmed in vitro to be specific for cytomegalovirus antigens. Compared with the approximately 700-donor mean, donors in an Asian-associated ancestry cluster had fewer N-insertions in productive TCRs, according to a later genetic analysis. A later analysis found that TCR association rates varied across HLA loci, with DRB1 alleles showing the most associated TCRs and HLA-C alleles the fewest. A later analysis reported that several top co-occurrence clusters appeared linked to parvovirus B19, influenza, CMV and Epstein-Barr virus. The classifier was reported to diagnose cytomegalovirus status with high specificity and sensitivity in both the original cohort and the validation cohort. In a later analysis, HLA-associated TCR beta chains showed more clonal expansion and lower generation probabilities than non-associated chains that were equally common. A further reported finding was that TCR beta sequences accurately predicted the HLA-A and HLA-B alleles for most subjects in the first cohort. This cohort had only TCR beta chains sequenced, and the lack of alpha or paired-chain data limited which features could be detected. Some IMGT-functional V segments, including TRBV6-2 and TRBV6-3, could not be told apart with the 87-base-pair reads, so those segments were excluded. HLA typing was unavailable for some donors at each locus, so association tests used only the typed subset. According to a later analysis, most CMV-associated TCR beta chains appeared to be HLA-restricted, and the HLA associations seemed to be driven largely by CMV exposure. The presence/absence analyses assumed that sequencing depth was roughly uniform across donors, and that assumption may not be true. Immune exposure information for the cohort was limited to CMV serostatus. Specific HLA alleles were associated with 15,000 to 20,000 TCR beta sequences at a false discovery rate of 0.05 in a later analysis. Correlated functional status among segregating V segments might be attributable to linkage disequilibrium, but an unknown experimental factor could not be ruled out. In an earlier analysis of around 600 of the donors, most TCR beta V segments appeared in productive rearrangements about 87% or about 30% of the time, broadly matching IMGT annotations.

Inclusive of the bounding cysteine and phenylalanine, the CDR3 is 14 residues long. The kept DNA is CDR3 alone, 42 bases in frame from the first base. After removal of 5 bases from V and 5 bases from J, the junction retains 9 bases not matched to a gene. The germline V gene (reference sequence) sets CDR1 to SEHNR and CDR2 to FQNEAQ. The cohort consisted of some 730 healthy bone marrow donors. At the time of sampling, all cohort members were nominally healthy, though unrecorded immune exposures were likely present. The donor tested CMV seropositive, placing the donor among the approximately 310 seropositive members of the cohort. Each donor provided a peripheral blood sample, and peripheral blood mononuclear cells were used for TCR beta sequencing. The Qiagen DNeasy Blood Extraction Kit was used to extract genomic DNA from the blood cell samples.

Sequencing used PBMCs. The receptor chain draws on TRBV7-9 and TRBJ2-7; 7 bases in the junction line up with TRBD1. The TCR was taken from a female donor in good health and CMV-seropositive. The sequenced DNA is TGTGCCAGCAGCCCAAAAAGACAGGGTGACGAGCAGTACTTC. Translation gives CASSPKRQGDEQYF.